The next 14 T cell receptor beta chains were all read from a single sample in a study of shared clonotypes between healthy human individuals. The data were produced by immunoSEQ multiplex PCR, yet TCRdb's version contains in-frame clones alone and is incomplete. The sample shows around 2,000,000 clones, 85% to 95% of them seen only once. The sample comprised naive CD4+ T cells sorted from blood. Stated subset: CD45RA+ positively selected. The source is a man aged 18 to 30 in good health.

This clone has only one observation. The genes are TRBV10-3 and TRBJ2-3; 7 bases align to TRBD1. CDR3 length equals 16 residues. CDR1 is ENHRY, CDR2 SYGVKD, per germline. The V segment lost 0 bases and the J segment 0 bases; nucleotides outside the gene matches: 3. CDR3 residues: CAISESGQLSTDTQYF. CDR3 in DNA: TGTGCCATCAGTGAGTCGGGACAGCTAAGCACAGATACGCAGTATTTT.

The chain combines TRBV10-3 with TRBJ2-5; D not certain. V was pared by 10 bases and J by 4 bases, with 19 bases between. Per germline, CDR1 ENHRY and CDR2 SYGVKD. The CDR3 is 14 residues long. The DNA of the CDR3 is TGTGCCACCACGGCGGTCCCTGCTACAGAGACCCAGTACTTC. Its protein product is CATTAVPATETQYF.

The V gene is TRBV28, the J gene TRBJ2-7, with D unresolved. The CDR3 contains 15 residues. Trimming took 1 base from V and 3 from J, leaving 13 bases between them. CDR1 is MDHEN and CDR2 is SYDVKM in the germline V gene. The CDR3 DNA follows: TGTGCCAGCAGTTTATTCGGGCCGCGCGGCTACGAGCAGTACTTC. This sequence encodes CASSLFGPRGYEQYF.

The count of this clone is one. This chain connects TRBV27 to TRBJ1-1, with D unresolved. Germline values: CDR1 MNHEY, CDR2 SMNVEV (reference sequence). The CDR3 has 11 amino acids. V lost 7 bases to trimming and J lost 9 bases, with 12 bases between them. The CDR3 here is CASTAGSKAFF. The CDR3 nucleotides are TGTGCCAGCACGGCGGGGTCGAAAGCTTTCTTT.

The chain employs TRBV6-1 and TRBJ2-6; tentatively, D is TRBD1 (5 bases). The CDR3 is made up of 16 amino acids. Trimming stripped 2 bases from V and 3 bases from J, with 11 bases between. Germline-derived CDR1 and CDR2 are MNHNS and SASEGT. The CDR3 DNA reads TGTGCCAGCAGTGAAAGGCCTAGGGGTGGGGCCAACGTCCTGACTTTC. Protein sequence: CASSERPRGGANVLTF.

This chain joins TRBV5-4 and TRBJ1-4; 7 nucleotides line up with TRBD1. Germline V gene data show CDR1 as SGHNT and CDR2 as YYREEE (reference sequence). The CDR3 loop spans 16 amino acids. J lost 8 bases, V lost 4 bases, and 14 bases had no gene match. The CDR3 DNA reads TGTGCCAGCAGCCCTACGAGGGAGGGGGCGGTGGAAAAACTGTTTTTT. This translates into CASSPTREGAVEKLFF.

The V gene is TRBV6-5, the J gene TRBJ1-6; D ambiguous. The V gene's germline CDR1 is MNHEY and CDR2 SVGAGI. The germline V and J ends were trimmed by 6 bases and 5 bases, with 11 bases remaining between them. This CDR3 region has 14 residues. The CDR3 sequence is CASRRSRDNSPLHF. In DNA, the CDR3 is TGTGCCAGCAGGAGAAGTAGGGATAATTCACCCCTCCACTTT.

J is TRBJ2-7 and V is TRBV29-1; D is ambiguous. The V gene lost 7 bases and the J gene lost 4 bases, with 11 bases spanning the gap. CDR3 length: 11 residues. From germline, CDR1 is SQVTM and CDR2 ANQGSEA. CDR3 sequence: CSAVGQYEQYF. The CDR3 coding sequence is TGCAGCGCTGTGGGCCAATACGAGCAGTACTTC.

DNA of the CDR3: TGTGCCAGCACAGGACAGGGGCAGACTGAAGCTTTCTTT. Translated: CASTGQGQTEAFF. The chain joins TRBV25-1 to TRBJ1-1; 9 nucleotides agree with TRBD1. Germline CDR1 is MGHDK and CDR2 is SYGVNS. There are 13 residues in the CDR3. V shed 7 bases and J 5 bases; nucleotides not matched to a gene: 5.

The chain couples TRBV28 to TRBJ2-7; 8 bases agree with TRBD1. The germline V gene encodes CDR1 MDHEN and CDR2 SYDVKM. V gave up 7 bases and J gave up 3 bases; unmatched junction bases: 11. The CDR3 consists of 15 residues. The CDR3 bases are TGTGCCAGCAAATCGGCCGGGACAGGCGACTACGAGCAGTACTTC. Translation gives CASKSAGTGDYEQYF.

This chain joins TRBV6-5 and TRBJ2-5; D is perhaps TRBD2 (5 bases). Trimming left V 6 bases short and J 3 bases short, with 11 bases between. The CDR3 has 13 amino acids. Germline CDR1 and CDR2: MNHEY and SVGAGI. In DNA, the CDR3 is TGTGCCAGCAGCCCTCTAGCCAAAGAGACCCAGTACTTC. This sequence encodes CASSPLAKETQYF.

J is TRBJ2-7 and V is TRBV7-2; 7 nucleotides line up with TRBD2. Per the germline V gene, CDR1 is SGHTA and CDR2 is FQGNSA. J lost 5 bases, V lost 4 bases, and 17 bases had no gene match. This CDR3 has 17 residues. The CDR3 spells CASSSTLRAPGGDEQYF. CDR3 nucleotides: TGTGCCAGCAGCTCGACCTTACGTGCTCCGGGGGGTGACGAGCAGTACTTC.

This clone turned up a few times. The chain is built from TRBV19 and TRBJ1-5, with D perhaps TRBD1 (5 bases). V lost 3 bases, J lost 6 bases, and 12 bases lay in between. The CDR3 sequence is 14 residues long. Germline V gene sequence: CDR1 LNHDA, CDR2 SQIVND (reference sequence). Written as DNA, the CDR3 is TGTGCCAGTAGTATCCCAGGGCGCGGTCAGCCCCAGCATTTT. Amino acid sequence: CASSIPGRGQPQHF.

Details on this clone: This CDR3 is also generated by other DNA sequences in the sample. CDR3 sequence (DNA): TGCGCCAGCAGCTTGGCACAGGGGTATGGCTACACCTTC. Its translation is CASSLAQGYGYTF. The rearrangement uses TRBV5-1 and TRBJ1-2; 7 bases line up with TRBD1. J lost 5 bases, V lost 0 bases, and 1 base had no gene match. The germline CDR1 and CDR2 sequences are SGHRS and YFSETQ. The CDR3 runs to 13 residues.